This T cell receptor beta chain comes out of a study of spatial heterogeneity in lung cancer. As for the study in general: Sequencing of follow-up PBMC samples took place when they were available, at a median of about two years after resection. An average of more than ten raw reads was observed per unique TCR and UMI combination.

Time point given: blood at routine non-recurrence follow-up after resection. Extraction of whole RNA from tumor, nontumor lung or frozen PBMC preceded unsorted sequencing. The presence of a unique molecular identifier marked each TCR cDNA molecule. TCRdb passed the 5' RACE reads through MiXCR, listing each CDR3 protein once. The sample lists about 120,000 distinct CDR3 sequences, 9% to 15% occurring once. This clonotype was recorded many times. The CDR3 length is 15 residues. V lost 6 bases to trimming and J lost 5 bases; unmatched junction nucleotides: 11. Germline CDR1 reads MNHNY; CDR2 reads SVGAGI (reference sequence).

The chain employs TRBV6-6 and TRBJ2-7, with 9 nucleotides matching TRBD1. The receptor comes from a male donor with early-stage non-small cell lung cancer. This specimen consisted of PBMCs, obtained at follow-up. DNA of the CDR3: TGTGCCAGCAGGGGTCGGACAGGGGACCGAGACGAGCAGTACTTC. Its protein is CASRGRTGDRDEQYF.